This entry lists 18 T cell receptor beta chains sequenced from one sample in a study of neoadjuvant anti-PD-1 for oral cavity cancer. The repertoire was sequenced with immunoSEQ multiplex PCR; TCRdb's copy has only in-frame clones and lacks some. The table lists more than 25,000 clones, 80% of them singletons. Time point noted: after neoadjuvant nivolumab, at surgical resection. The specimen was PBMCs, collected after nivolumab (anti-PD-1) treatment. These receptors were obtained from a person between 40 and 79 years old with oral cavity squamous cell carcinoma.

DNA for the CDR3: TGTGCCAGCAGCGTAGGATTTCAATCCCTCACTGAAGCTTTCTTT. Its translation: CASSVGFQSLTEAFF. The rearrangement joins TRBV9 to TRBJ1-1, with D unresolved. The V end was cut by 0 bases, the J end by 4 bases, with 13 bases between. The CDR3 loop spans 15 amino acids. Germline V gene data show CDR1 as SGDLS and CDR2 as YYNGEE.

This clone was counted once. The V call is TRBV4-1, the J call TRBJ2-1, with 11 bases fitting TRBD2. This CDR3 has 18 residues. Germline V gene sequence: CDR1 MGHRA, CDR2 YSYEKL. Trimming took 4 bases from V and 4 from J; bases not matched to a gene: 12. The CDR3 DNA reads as TGCGCCAGCAGCCTGTTTCTCTCGGGACTAGCGGATTACAATGAGCAGTTCTTC. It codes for CASSLFLSGLADYNEQFF.

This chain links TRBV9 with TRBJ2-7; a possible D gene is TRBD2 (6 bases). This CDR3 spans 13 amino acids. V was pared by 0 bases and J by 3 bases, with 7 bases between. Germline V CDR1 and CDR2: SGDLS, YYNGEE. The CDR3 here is CASSVVGGYEQYF. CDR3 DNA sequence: TGTGCCAGCAGCGTAGTGGGGGGCTACGAGCAGTACTTC. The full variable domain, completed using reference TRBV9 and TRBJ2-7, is DSGVTQTPKHLITATGQRVTLRCSPRSGDLSVYWYQQSLDQGLQFLIQYYNGEERAKGNILERFSAQQFPDLHSELNLSSLELGDSALYFCASSVVGGYEQYFGPGTRLTVT.

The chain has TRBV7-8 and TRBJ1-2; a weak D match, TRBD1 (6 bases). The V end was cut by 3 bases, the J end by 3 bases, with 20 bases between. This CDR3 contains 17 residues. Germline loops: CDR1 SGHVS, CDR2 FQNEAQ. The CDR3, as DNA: TGTGCCAGCAGCTTGTGGGGACAACCCGAGGTGGACTATGGCTACACCTTC. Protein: CASSLWGQPEVDYGYTF.

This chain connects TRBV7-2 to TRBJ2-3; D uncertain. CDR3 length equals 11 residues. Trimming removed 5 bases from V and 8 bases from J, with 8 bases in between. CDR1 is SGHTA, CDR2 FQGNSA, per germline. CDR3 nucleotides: TGTGCCAGCAGCCCAGGCGCTACGCAGTATTTT. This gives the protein CASSPGATQYF.

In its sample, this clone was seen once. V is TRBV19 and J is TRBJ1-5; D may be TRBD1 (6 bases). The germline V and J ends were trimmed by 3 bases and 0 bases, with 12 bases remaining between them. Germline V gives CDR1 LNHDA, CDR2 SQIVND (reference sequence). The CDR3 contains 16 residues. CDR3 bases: TGTGCCAGTAGTATGAGGACAGCGCTTAGCAATCAGCCCCAGCATTTT. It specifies CASSMRTALSNQPQHF.

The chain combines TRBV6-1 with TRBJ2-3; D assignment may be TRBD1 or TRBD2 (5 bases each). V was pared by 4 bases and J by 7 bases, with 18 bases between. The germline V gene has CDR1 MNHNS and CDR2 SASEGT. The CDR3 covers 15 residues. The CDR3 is CASSATPGPGHTQYF. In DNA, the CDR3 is TGTGCCAGCAGTGCCACTCCGGGACCCGGGCATACGCAGTATTTT.

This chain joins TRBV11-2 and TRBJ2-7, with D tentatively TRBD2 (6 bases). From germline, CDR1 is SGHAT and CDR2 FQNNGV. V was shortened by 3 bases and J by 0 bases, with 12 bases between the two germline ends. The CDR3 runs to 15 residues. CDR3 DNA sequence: TGTGCCAGCAGCTTTAGTGCCGGGAGCTCCTACGAGCAGTACTTC. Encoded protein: CASSFSAGSSYEQYF.

The CDR3 DNA reads TGTGCCAGCAACCGAGAGACAGGGAACTCACCCCTCCACTTT. Its protein is CASNRETGNSPLHF. The chain recombines TRBV2 with TRBJ1-6; 7 nucleotides agree with TRBD1. Germline V gene lookup returns CDR1 SNHLY and CDR2 FYNNEI. V lost 7 bases and J lost 10; bases outside the gene matches: 10. This CDR3 is 14 amino acids long.

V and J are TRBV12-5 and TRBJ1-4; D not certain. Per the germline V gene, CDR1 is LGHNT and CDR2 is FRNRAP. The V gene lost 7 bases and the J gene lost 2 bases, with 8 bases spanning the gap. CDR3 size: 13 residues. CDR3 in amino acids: CASAPPTNEKLFF. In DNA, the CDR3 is TGTGCTAGTGCCCCCCCCACTAATGAAAAACTGTTTTTT.

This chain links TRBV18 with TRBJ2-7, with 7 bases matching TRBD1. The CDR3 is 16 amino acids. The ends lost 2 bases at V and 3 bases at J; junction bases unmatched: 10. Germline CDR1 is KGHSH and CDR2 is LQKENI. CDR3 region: CASSPTEGANYYEQYF. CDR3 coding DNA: TGTGCCAGCTCACCAACCGAGGGGGCCAACTACTACGAGCAGTACTTC.

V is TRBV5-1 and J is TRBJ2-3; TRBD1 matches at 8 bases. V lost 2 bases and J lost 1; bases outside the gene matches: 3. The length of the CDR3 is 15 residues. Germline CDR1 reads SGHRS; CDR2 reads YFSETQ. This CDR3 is CASSLDRGGTDTQYF. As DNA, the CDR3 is TGCGCCAGCAGCTTAGACAGGGGCGGCACAGATACGCAGTATTTT.

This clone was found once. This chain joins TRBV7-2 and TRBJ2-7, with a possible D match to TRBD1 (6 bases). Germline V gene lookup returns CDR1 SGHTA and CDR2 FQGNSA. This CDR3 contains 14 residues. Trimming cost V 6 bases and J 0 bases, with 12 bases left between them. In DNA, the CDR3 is TGTGCCAGCAGTCCAAGACAGGACTCCTACGAGCAGTACTTC. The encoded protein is CASSPRQDSYEQYF.

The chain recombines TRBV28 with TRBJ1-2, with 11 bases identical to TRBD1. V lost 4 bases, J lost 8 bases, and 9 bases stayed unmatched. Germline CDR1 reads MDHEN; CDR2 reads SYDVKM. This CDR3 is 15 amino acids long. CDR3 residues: CASSSPGQGARGYTF. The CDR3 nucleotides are TGTGCCAGCAGTTCGCCCGGACAGGGGGCGCGAGGCTACACCTTC.

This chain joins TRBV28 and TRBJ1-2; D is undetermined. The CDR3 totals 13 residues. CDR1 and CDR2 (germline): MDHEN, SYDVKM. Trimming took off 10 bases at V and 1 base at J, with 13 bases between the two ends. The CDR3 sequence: CATLGRINYGYTF. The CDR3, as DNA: TGTGCCACCCTAGGCAGGATTAACTATGGCTACACCTTC.

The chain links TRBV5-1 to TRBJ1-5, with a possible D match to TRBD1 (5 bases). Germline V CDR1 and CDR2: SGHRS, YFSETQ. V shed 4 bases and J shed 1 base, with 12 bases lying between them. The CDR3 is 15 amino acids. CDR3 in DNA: TGCGCCAGCAGCCCCGGGGGGGGAAGCAATCAGCCCCAGCATTTT. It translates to CASSPGGGSNQPQHF.

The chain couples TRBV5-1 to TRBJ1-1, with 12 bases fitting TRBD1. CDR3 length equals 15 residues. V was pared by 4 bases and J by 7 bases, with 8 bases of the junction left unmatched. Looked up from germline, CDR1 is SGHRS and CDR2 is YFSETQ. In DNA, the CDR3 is TGCGCCAGCAGCGAGGGACAGGGGGCGAGAGGTGAAGCTTTCTTT. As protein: CASSEGQGARGEAFF.

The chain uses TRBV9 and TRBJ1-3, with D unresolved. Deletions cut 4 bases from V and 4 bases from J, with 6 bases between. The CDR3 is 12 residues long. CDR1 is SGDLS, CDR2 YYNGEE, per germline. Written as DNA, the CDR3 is TGTGCCAGCAGCCCCTCCGGAAACACCATATATTTT. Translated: CASSPSGNTIYF.